Listed below are T cell receptor beta chains from one sample, sequenced in a study of identical twins. TCRdb redid the calling of the 5' RACE reads with MiXCR, one entry per CDR3 protein. The sample records about 550,000 distinct CDR3 sequences, 20% to 25% being singletons. The same specimen was also included in a second study, on yellow fever vaccine responses in identical twins.

Source material: CD4+ T cells sorted from blood. These receptors came from a woman younger than 30 in good health. Both conserved end residues are part of each CDR3. The order of the fields is clone size, J gene, V gene, D gene, CDR3 DNA, CDR3 protein. The D gene is left open where the match is weak. Expanded clones get a size class; other rows say once, few or many, or leave the size out.

abundance: NA; j_gene: TRBJ2-1; v_gene: TRBV19; d_gene: NA; CDR3nt: TGTGCCAGTAGTATAGCGGGCGACAGAGTGGATGAGCAGTTCTTC; CDR3aa: CASSIAGDRVDEQFF
abundance: NA; j_gene: TRBJ2-1; v_gene: TRBV9; d_gene: TRBD2; CDR3nt: TGTGCCAGCAGCGCCGGACTAGCGGGAGGCCACAATGAGCAGTTCTTC; CDR3aa: CASSAGLAGGHNEQFF
abundance: few; j_gene: TRBJ2-7; v_gene: TRBV25-1; d_gene: NA; CDR3nt: TGTGCCAGCAGTAAGGTCGGTCGGGAGCAGTACTTC; CDR3aa: CASSKVGREQYF
abundance: few; j_gene: TRBJ1-2; v_gene: TRBV20-1; d_gene: NA; CDR3nt: TGCAGTGCTAGAGATTCGGGGTATGGCTACACCTTC; CDR3aa: CSARDSGYGYTF
abundance: NA; j_gene: TRBJ2-3; v_gene: TRBV29-1; d_gene: NA; CDR3nt: TGCAGCGTCATAACAGGGATCGGATCGCAGTATTTT; CDR3aa: CSVITGIGSQYF
abundance: NA; j_gene: TRBJ1-2; v_gene: TRBV3-1; d_gene: NA; CDR3nt: TGTGCCAGCAGCCCCGGGGACCAATCCACCGGCTACACCTTC; CDR3aa: CASSPGDQSTGYTF
abundance: few; j_gene: TRBJ2-1; v_gene: TRBV12-3/TRBV12-4; d_gene: NA; CDR3nt: TGTGCCAGCAGCTCCGACAGCCGTTCTCCCTACAATGAGCAGTTCTTC; CDR3aa: CASSSDSRSPYNEQFF
abundance: NA; j_gene: TRBJ2-1; v_gene: TRBV18; d_gene: TRBD2; CDR3nt: TGTGCCAGCTCACCGGATAATAGCGGGAGTTTAAATGAGCAGTTCTTC; CDR3aa: CASSPDNSGSLNEQFF
abundance: NA; j_gene: TRBJ2-1; v_gene: TRBV3-1; d_gene: NA; CDR3nt: TGCGCCAGCAGCCAAGGTCGTGAGCAGTTCTTC; CDR3aa: CASSQGREQFF
abundance: few; j_gene: TRBJ2-5; v_gene: TRBV18; d_gene: NA; CDR3nt: TGTGCCAGCTCAACTTGGACAGCCACCCAAGAGACCCAGTACTTC; CDR3aa: CASSTWTATQETQYF
abundance: NA; j_gene: TRBJ1-3; v_gene: TRBV4-1; d_gene: TRBD1; CDR3nt: TGCGCCAGCAGCCAAGCAAGAGACAGGGAGGACACCATATATTTT; CDR3aa: CASSQARDREDTIYF
abundance: NA; j_gene: TRBJ1-5; v_gene: TRBV20-1; d_gene: NA; CDR3nt: TGCAGTGCTAGAGATGGCGGCAAAAACCATCAGCCCCAGCATTTT; CDR3aa: CSARDGGKNHQPQHF
abundance: many; j_gene: TRBJ2-5; v_gene: TRBV12-3/TRBV12-4; d_gene: TRBD2; CDR3nt: TGTGCCAGCAGTTCCCGACTAGCGGAAGAGACCCAGTACTTC; CDR3aa: CASSSRLAEETQYF
abundance: NA; j_gene: TRBJ2-7; v_gene: TRBV20-1; d_gene: TRBD2; CDR3nt: TGCAGTGCAAATAAAGCGGGAGGGCCAAGCTCCTACGAGCAGTACTTC; CDR3aa: CSANKAGGPSSYEQYF
abundance: few; j_gene: TRBJ2-3; v_gene: TRBV10-3; d_gene: NA; CDR3nt: TGTGCCATCAGTGGTTTGGACGGGGGCCCCACAGATACGCAGTATTTT; CDR3aa: CAISGLDGGPTDTQYF
abundance: few; j_gene: TRBJ1-1; v_gene: TRBV11-3; d_gene: NA; CDR3nt: TGTGCCAGCAGCGGAGGACCGAACACTGAAGCTTTCTTT; CDR3aa: CASSGGPNTEAFF
abundance: many; j_gene: TRBJ1-1; v_gene: TRBV7-9; d_gene: NA; CDR3nt: TGTGCCAGCAGCTTAGCGACGGTGGGCACTGAAGCTTTCTTT; CDR3aa: CASSLATVGTEAFF
abundance: few; j_gene: TRBJ1-5; v_gene: TRBV7-2; d_gene: NA; CDR3nt: TGTGCCAGCAGCTTAACAATTACAGGACATCAGCCCCAGCATTTT; CDR3aa: CASSLTITGHQPQHF
abundance: few; j_gene: TRBJ1-2; v_gene: TRBV28; d_gene: TRBD1; CDR3nt: TGTGCCAGCAGCAAGGGACAGGGGGCGCATACCCGCAGCTATGGCTACACCTTC; CDR3aa: CASSKGQGAHTRSYGYTF
abundance: few; j_gene: TRBJ2-5; v_gene: TRBV12-3/TRBV12-4; d_gene: NA; CDR3nt: TGTGCCAGCAGTGCAGGCGGTACATTCCAAGAGACCCAGTACTTC; CDR3aa: CASSAGGTFQETQYF
abundance: few; j_gene: TRBJ2-2; v_gene: TRBV3-1; d_gene: NA; CDR3nt: TGTGCCAGCAGCCGAAAGTCCGGGGAGCTGTTTTTT; CDR3aa: CASSRKSGELFF
abundance: few; j_gene: TRBJ2-3; v_gene: TRBV20-1; d_gene: NA; CDR3nt: TGCAGTGCTAGAGGGAGGGCCGGGGGGCCCACAGATACGCAGTATTTT; CDR3aa: CSARGRAGGPTDTQYF
abundance: NA; j_gene: TRBJ2-5; v_gene: TRBV3-1; d_gene: NA; CDR3nt: TGTGCCAGCAGCCGATATGCAGGGGCCTTGGAGACCCAGTACTTC; CDR3aa: CASSRYAGALETQYF
abundance: NA; j_gene: TRBJ2-5; v_gene: TRBV10-3; d_gene: TRBD2; CDR3nt: TGTGCCATCAGTGAGCCTCCCTCTAGCGGGAGGGTTTCAGGGCAAGAGACCCAGTACTTC; CDR3aa: CAISEPPSSGRVSGQETQYF
abundance: NA; j_gene: TRBJ2-1; v_gene: TRBV5-1; d_gene: NA; CDR3nt: TGCGCCAGCAGATCAGCGTGGGATGAGCAGTTCTTC; CDR3aa: CASRSAWDEQFF
abundance: NA; j_gene: TRBJ2-1; v_gene: TRBV24-1; d_gene: NA; CDR3nt: TGTGCCACCAGTGCAGCCGGGACTGGGGGCAATGAGCAGTTCTTC; CDR3aa: CATSAAGTGGNEQFF
abundance: NA; j_gene: TRBJ2-5; v_gene: TRBV12-3/TRBV12-4; d_gene: TRBD1; CDR3nt: TGTGCCAGCAGTTCCTCTACCCGACAGGGGCGGGAGACCCAGTACTTC; CDR3aa: CASSSSTRQGRETQYF
abundance: few; j_gene: TRBJ2-7; v_gene: TRBV3-1; d_gene: NA; CDR3nt: TGTGCCAGCAGCCAAGAAATACAGACCCGGCACGAGCAGTACTTC; CDR3aa: CASSQEIQTRHEQYF
abundance: few; j_gene: TRBJ1-3; v_gene: TRBV5-1; d_gene: TRBD1; CDR3nt: TGCGCCAGCAGCTCCCGGACCCCCATCGGGACAGACACCATATATTTT; CDR3aa: CASSSRTPIGTDTIYF
abundance: NA; j_gene: TRBJ2-5; v_gene: TRBV14; d_gene: NA; CDR3nt: TGTGCCAGCAGCCAGAGGGACAACCAAGAGACCCAGTACTTC; CDR3aa: CASSQRDNQETQYF
abundance: NA; j_gene: TRBJ2-5; v_gene: TRBV5-1; d_gene: TRBD2; CDR3nt: TGCGCCAGCAGCTTGGCCGGACGGGAGGACACCACCCAAGAGACCCAGTACTTC; CDR3aa: CASSLAGREDTTQETQYF
abundance: NA; j_gene: TRBJ2-6; v_gene: TRBV11-2; d_gene: NA; CDR3nt: TGTGCCAGCAGCTCATATCGGACAGCCTTTCGCTCTGGGGCCAACGTCCTGACTTTC; CDR3aa: CASSSYRTAFRSGANVLTF
abundance: NA; j_gene: TRBJ2-7; v_gene: TRBV6-1; d_gene: TRBD2; CDR3nt: TGTGCCAGCAGCCCCCGGCGGGAGGATCCCGAGCAGTACTTC; CDR3aa: CASSPRREDPEQYF
abundance: NA; j_gene: TRBJ2-2; v_gene: TRBV5-1; d_gene: TRBD2; CDR3nt: TGCGCCAGCAGCTCGGCGGGAGTGAGGACCGGGGAGCTGTTTTTT; CDR3aa: CASSSAGVRTGELFF
abundance: NA; j_gene: TRBJ2-1; v_gene: TRBV3-1; d_gene: TRBD1; CDR3nt: TGTGCCAGCAGCCAAGGAAAGGGGGCATACAATGAGCAGTTCTTC; CDR3aa: CASSQGKGAYNEQFF
abundance: NA; j_gene: TRBJ1-5; v_gene: TRBV6-1; d_gene: NA; CDR3nt: TGTGCCAGCAGTGTAGGGGTAGGGCAGCCCCAGCATTTT; CDR3aa: CASSVGVGQPQHF
abundance: few; j_gene: TRBJ2-1; v_gene: TRBV3-1; d_gene: NA; CDR3nt: TGTGCCAGCAGCCACCGGAACTACAATGAGCAGTTCTTC; CDR3aa: CASSHRNYNEQFF
abundance: NA; j_gene: TRBJ2-1; v_gene: TRBV3-1; d_gene: NA; CDR3nt: TGTGCCAGCAGCCAACTAGGCTATGAGCAGTTCTTC; CDR3aa: CASSQLGYEQFF
abundance: NA; j_gene: TRBJ2-1; v_gene: TRBV28; d_gene: TRBD1; CDR3nt: TGTGCCGCACAGGGGGGTCTTGTTGAGCAGTTCTTC; CDR3aa: CAAQGGLVEQFF
abundance: few; j_gene: TRBJ2-7; v_gene: TRBV5-6; d_gene: TRBD1; CDR3nt: TGTGCCAGCAGCCTAACCGGGACAGCGGATATGAGCGAGCAGTACTTC; CDR3aa: CASSLTGTADMSEQYF
abundance: NA; j_gene: TRBJ1-4; v_gene: TRBV6-1; d_gene: NA; CDR3nt: TGTGCCAGCAGACGGCTGAATAATGAAAAACTGTTTTTT; CDR3aa: CASRRLNNEKLFF